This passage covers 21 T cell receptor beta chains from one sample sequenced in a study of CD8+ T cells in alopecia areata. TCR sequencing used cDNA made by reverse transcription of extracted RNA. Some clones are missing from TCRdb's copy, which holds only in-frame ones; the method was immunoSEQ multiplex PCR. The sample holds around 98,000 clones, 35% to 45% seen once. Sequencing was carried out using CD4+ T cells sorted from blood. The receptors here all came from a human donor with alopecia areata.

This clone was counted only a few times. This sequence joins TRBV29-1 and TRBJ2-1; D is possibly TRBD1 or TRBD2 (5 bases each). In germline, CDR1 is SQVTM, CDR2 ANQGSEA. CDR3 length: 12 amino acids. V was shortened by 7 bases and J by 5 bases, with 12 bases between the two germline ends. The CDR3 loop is CSARGLNNEQFF. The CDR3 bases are TGCAGCGCCCGGGGCCTCAACAATGAGCAGTTCTTC.

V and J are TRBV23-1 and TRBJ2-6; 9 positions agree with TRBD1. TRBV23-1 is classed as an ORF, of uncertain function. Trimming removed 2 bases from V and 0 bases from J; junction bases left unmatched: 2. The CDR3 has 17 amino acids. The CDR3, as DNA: TGCGCCAGCAGTCAAGAGACAGGGGGCTCTGGGGCCAACGTCCTGACTTTC. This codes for CASSQETGGSGANVLTF.

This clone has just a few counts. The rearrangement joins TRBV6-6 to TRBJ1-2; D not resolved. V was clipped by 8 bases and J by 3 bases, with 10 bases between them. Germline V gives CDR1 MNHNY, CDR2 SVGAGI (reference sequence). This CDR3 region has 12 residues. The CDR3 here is CASREGDYGYTF. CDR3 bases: TGTGCCAGCCGGGAGGGCGACTATGGCTACACCTTC.

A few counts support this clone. The CDR3: CSVTAQAVGGGKLFF. The CDR3 nucleotides are TGCAGCGTTACGGCTCAGGCAGTAGGAGGTGGGAAACTGTTTTTT. V usage is TRBV29-1 and J usage is TRBJ1-4; D unresolved. The V gene's germline CDR1 is SQVTM and CDR2 ANQGSEA. V shed 5 bases and J shed 11 bases, with 24 bases lying between them. CDR3 size: 15 residues.

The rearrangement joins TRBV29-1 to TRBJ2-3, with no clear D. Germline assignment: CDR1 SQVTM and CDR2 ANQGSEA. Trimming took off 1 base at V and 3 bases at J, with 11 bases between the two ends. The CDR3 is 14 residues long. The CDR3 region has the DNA TGCAGCGTTGAAGCCCAGCAGGCTACAGATACGCAGTATTTT. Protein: CSVEAQQATDTQYF.

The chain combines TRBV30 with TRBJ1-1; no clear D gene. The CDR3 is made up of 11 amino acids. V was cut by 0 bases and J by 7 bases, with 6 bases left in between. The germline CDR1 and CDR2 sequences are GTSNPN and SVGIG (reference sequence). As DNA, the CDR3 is TGTGCCTGGAGTGTACAGATTGAAGCTTTCTTT. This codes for CAWSVQIEAFF.

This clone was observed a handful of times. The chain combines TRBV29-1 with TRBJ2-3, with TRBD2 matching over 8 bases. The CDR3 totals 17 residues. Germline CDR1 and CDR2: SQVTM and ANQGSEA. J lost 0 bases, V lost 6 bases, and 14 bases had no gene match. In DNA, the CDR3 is TGCAGCGTCGGAGGGACTAGAGCCTCTCTTAGCACAGATACGCAGTATTTT. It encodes CSVGGTRASLSTDTQYF.

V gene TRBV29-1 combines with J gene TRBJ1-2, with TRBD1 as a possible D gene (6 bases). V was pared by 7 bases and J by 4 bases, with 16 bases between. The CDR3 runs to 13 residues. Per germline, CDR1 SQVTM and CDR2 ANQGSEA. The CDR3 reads CSADNRALYGYTF. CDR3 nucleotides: TGCAGCGCTGACAACAGGGCACTCTATGGCTACACCTTC.

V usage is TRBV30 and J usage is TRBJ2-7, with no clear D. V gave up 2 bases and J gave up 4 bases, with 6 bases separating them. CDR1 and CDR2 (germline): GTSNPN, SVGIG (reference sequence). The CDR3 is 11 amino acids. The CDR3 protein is CAWSQRYEQYF. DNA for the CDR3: TGTGCCTGGAGTCAACGGTACGAGCAGTACTTC.

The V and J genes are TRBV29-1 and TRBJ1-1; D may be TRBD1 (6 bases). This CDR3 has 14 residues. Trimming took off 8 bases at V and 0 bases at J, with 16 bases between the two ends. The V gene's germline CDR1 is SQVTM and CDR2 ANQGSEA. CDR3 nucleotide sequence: TGCAGCCTGAGCAGGGGTGGCGTGAACACTGAAGCTTTCTTT. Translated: CSLSRGGVNTEAFF.

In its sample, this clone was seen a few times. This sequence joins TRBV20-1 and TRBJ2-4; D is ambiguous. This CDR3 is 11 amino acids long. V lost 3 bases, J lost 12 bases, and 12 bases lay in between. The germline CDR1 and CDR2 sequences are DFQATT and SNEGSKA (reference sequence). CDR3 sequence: CSASDLETQYF. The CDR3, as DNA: TGCAGTGCTAGTGACTTAGAAACTCAGTACTTC.

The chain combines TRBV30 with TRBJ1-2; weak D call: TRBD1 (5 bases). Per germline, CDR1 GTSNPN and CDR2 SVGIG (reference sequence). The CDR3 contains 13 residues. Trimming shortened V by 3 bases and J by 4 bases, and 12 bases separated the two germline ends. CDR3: CAWREGDFYGYTF. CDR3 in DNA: TGTGCCTGGAGAGAAGGGGACTTCTATGGCTACACCTTC.

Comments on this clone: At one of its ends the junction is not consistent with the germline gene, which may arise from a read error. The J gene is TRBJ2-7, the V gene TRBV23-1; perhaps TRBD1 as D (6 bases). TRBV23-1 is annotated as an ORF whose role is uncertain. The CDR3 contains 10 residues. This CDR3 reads CASSQCHGTF. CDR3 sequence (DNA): TGCGCCAGCAGTCAATGTCACGGGACATTC.

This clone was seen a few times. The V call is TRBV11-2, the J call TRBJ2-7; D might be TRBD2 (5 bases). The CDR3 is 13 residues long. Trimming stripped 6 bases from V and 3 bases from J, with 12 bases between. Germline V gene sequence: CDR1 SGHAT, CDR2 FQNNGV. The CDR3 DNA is TGTGCCAGCAGGAGGGTCGGGGTCTACGAGCAGTACTTC. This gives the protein CASRRVGVYEQYF.

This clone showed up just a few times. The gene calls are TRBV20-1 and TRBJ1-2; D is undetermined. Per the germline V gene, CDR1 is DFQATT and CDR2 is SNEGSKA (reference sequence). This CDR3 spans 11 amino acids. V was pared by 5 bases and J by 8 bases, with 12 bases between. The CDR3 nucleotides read TGCAGTGCTCACCCGAGGGAAGGCTACACCTTC. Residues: CSAHPREGYTF.

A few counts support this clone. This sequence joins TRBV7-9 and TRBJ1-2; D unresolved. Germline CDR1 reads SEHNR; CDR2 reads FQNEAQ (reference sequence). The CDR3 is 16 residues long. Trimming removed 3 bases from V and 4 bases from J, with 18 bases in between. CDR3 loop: CASSFPGPPAAYGYTF. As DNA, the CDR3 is TGTGCCAGCAGCTTCCCCGGGCCCCCGGCTGCCTATGGCTACACCTTC. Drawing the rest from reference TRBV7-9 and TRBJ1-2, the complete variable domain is DTGVSQNPRHKITKRGQNVTFRCDPISEHNRLYWYRQTLGQGPEFLTYFQNEAQLEKSRLLSDRFSAERPKGSFSTLEIQRTEQGDSAMYLCASSFPGPPAAYGYTFGSGTRLTVV.

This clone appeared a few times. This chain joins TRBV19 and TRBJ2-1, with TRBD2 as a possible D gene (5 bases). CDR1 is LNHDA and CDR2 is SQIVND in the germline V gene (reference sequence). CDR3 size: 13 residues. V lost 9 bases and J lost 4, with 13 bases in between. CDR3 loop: CASGMLGYNEQFF. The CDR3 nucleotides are TGTGCCAGCGGGATGTTGGGGTACAATGAGCAGTTCTTC.

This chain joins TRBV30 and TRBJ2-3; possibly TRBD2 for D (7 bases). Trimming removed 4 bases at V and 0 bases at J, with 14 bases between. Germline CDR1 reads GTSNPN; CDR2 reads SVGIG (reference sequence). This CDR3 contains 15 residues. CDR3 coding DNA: TGTGCCTGGACCCATCGGGGGGCTAGCACAGATACGCAGTATTTT. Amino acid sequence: CAWTHRGASTDTQYF.

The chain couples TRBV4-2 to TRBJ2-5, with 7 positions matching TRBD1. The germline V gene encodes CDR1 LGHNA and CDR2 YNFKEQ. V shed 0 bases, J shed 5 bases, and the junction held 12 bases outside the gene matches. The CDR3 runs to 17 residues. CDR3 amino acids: CASSQDETGWGRETQYF. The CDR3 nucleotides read TGTGCCAGCAGCCAAGACGAGACAGGGTGGGGCAGGGAGACCCAGTACTTC.

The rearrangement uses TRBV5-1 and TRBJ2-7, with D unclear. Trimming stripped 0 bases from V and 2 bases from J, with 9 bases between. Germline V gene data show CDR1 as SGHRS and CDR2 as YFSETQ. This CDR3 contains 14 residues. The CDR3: CASSLGTDTYEQYF. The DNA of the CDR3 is TGCGCCAGCAGCTTGGGGACGGATACCTACGAGCAGTACTTC.

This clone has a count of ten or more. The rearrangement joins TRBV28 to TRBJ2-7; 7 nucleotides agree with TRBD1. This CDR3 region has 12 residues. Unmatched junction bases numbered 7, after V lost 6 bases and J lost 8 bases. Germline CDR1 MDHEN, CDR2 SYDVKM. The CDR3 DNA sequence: TGTGCCAGCAGCCAGAACAGGGGACAGCAGTACTTC. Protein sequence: CASSQNRGQQYF. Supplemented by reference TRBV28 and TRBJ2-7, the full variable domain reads DVKVTQSSRYLVKRTGEKVFLECVQDMDHENMFWYRQDPGLGLRLIYFSYDVKMKEKGDIPEGYSVSREKKERFSLILESASTNQTSMYLCASSQNRGQQYFGPGTRLTVT.